This T cell receptor (beta chain) appears in the sequencing data of a study of OX40 agonist ivuxolimab in advanced cancers. Measured with immunoSEQ multiplex PCR; TCRdb has only the in-frame clones, and not every one. The data show around 79,000 clones, 88% seen once. This CDR3 spans 12 amino acids. CDR1 SGHVS and CDR2 FQNEAQ come from the germline V gene. V lost 5 bases, J lost 8 bases, and 1 base stayed unmatched. Study results and limitations: Clonal expansion was seen in CD4+ and CD8+ blood T cells by week 6 at 0.1 to 3.0 mg/kg.

In the case of this clone: What it binds is unknown.

The sequencing here drew on CD4+ or CD8+ T cells sorted from blood, taken in a trial of the OX40 agonist ivuxolimab. This receptor was obtained from an adult with an advanced solid tumor such as melanoma, head and neck, liver or kidney cancer. J is TRBJ2-1 and V is TRBV7-8, with 9 bases lining up with TRBD1. The CDR3 DNA reads TGTGCCAGCAGCGGACAGGGGTATGAGCAGTTCTTC. The encoded protein is CASSGQGYEQFF.